Included here is one T cell receptor (beta chain) sequence, with context. This sample was taken from a study of blood T cell repertoires in COVID-19. Repertoires were generated with immunoSEQ multiplex PCR, while TCRdb's copy carries only in-frame clones and drops some. Here the sample spans tens of thousands of clones, under 90% being singletons. The germline V and J ends were trimmed by 0 bases and 4 bases, with 20 bases remaining between them. Germline CDR1 reads SGHRS; CDR2 reads YFSETQ. The CDR3 length is 19 residues. This TCR was recovered from a man aged 60 to 69 with COVID-19, enrolled during active disease. The V call is TRBV5-1, the J call TRBJ1-6; the D gene is possibly TRBD1 (5 bases). Sequenced material: peripheral blood. The CDR3 DNA is TGCGCCAGCAGCTTGGGCCGTCATTTAGGGGCTCAATATAATTCACCCCTCCACTTT. Protein sequence: CASSLGRHLGAQYNSPLHF. Full variable domain (rest looked up from reference TRBV5-1 and TRBJ1-6): KAGVTQTPRYLIKTRGQQVTLSCSPISGHRSVSWYQQTPGQGLQFLFEYFSETQRNKGNFPGRFSGRQFSNSRSEMNVSTLELGDSALYLCASSLGRHLGAQYNSPLHFGNGTRLTVT.